The rows below give T cell receptor beta chains drawn from one sample of a study of CD4 T cells in relation to SARS-CoV-2 and coronaviruses. The antigens of these receptors remain unknown. Assay used: immunoSEQ multiplex PCR; TCRdb lists only in-frame clones, some missing. The data hold approximately 36,000 clones, with about four fifths observed a single time. Sequenced sample: naive CD4+ T cells from PBMCs, cultured in vitro. These receptors all stem from an adult with COVID-19. The CDR3 runs from the conserved cysteine through the conserved F or W. The D gene is left open where the match is weak. The size field is filled for only some rows; it gives once, few, many or a size class.

d_call: NA; clone_size: once; j_call: TRBJ1-4; v_call: TRBV27; cdr3_nt: TGTGCCAGCAGTTTAGGGTTCAATGAAAAACTGTTTTTT; cdr3_aa: CASSLGFNEKLFF
d_call: NA; clone_size: few; j_call: TRBJ2-7; v_call: TRBV18; cdr3_nt: TGTGCCAGCTCACCTACAATAGGGGGTGGGGACGAGCAGTACTTC; cdr3_aa: CASSPTIGGGDEQYF
d_call: NA; clone_size: NA; j_call: TRBJ1-4; v_call: TRBV18; cdr3_nt: TGTGCCAGCTCACCACAAGGAGGGGATTATGAAAAACTGTTTTTT; cdr3_aa: CASSPQGGDYEKLFF
d_call: NA; clone_size: NA; j_call: TRBJ1-1; v_call: TRBV5-1; cdr3_nt: TGCGCCAGCAGCAGACACTGGGAGAACACTGAAGCTTTCTTT; cdr3_aa: CASSRHWENTEAFF
d_call: TRBD1; clone_size: NA; j_call: TRBJ1-4; v_call: TRBV5-8; cdr3_nt: TGTGCCAGCAGCTTGCTCAGGGGGGCGGGAAAACTGTTTTTT; cdr3_aa: CASSLLRGAGKLFF
d_call: NA; clone_size: NA; j_call: TRBJ1-3; v_call: TRBV30; cdr3_nt: TGTGCCTGGAGTGTGGGGGGAACAACTGGAAACACCATATATTTT; cdr3_aa: CAWSVGGTTGNTIYF
d_call: NA; clone_size: NA; j_call: TRBJ2-5; v_call: TRBV2; cdr3_nt: TGTGCCAGCAGATTCCAAGAGACCCAGTACTTC; cdr3_aa: CASRFQETQYF
d_call: TRBD2; clone_size: NA; j_call: TRBJ2-2; v_call: TRBV5-1; cdr3_nt: TGCGCCAGCAGCGAACTAGCGGGACTTACCGGGGAGCTGTTTTTT; cdr3_aa: CASSELAGLTGELFF
d_call: TRBD1; clone_size: NA; j_call: TRBJ1-5; v_call: TRBV6-6; cdr3_nt: TGTGCCAGCAGCCCTCTCGGGACAGTAAATCAGCCCCAGCATTTT; cdr3_aa: CASSPLGTVNQPQHF
d_call: NA; clone_size: NA; j_call: TRBJ1-6; v_call: TRBV9; cdr3_nt: TGTGCCAGCAGCGTAGAGGGGTCAGGGCAACCCCTCCACTTT; cdr3_aa: CASSVEGSGQPLHF
d_call: NA; clone_size: once; j_call: TRBJ2-1; v_call: TRBV9; cdr3_nt: TGTGCCAGCAGCGTTAGGGGGGATAGCTCCTACAATGAGCAGTTCTTC; cdr3_aa: CASSVRGDSSYNEQFF
d_call: NA; clone_size: NA; j_call: TRBJ2-2; v_call: TRBV6-1; cdr3_nt: TGTGCCAGCAGTGACAGAAGACAAAACACCGGGGAGCTGTTTTTT; cdr3_aa: CASSDRRQNTGELFF
d_call: NA; clone_size: NA; j_call: TRBJ2-5; v_call: TRBV7-9; cdr3_nt: TGTGCCAGCAGCGGGGCCATAGAGCGAAAACAAGAGACCCAGTACTTC; cdr3_aa: CASSGAIERKQETQYF
d_call: TRBD1; clone_size: NA; j_call: TRBJ2-7; v_call: TRBV29-1; cdr3_nt: TGCAGCGTTGAAGTGTCAGGGGGCTCCTACGAGCAGTACTTC; cdr3_aa: CSVEVSGGSYEQYF
d_call: TRBD2; clone_size: NA; j_call: TRBJ2-7; v_call: TRBV7-2; cdr3_nt: TGTGCCAGCAGCTTCACTAGCGGGAACTACGAGCAGTACTTC; cdr3_aa: CASSFTSGNYEQYF
d_call: TRBD2; clone_size: NA; j_call: TRBJ2-5; v_call: TRBV6-1; cdr3_nt: TGTGCCAGCAGTGAAACGGCGTCTAGCGGGAGAGGAGAGACCCAGTACTTC; cdr3_aa: CASSETASSGRGETQYF
d_call: TRBD1; clone_size: NA; j_call: TRBJ1-4; v_call: TRBV4-2; cdr3_nt: TGTGCCAGCAGCCGGACAGGGACAGGGGAACTTAAAAAACTGTTTTTT; cdr3_aa: CASSRTGTGELKKLFF
d_call: NA; clone_size: NA; j_call: TRBJ2-7; v_call: TRBV7-2; cdr3_nt: TGTGCCAGCAGCCCGCGGAGCTACGAGCAGTACTTC; cdr3_aa: CASSPRSYEQYF
d_call: TRBD1; clone_size: NA; j_call: TRBJ1-2; v_call: TRBV7-2; cdr3_nt: TGTGCCAGCAGCCCCGGGGACAGCTATGGCTACACCTTC; cdr3_aa: CASSPGDSYGYTF
d_call: TRBD2; clone_size: NA; j_call: TRBJ2-7; v_call: TRBV9; cdr3_nt: TGTGCCAGCAGCGCTAGCGGGGTCTCCTACGAGCAGTACTTC; cdr3_aa: CASSASGVSYEQYF
d_call: TRBD1; clone_size: NA; j_call: TRBJ1-2; v_call: TRBV7-8; cdr3_nt: TGTGCCAGCAGCCCGGACAGGCTCTATGGCTACACCTTC; cdr3_aa: CASSPDRLYGYTF
d_call: NA; clone_size: NA; j_call: TRBJ2-6; v_call: TRBV3-1/TRBV3-2; cdr3_nt: TGTGCCAGCAGCCAAGGTCCCCCGGCCCGTCGGTCTGGGGCCAACGTCCTGACTTTC; cdr3_aa: CASSQGPPARRSGANVLTF
d_call: TRBD2; clone_size: NA; j_call: TRBJ2-7; v_call: TRBV27; cdr3_nt: TGTGCCAGCGGGGAGGGGACTAGCGGGATGTACGAGCAGTACTTC; cdr3_aa: CASGEGTSGMYEQYF
d_call: TRBD1; clone_size: NA; j_call: TRBJ2-3; v_call: TRBV5-1; cdr3_nt: TGCGCCAGCAGCTTGGCCCATCAGGGGGCCCTAGATACGCAGTATTTT; cdr3_aa: CASSLAHQGALDTQYF
d_call: NA; clone_size: NA; j_call: TRBJ1-6; v_call: TRBV5-1; cdr3_nt: TGCGCCAGCAGCTTGGAAAGGGGTGGGAGTTCACCCCTCCACTTT; cdr3_aa: CASSLERGGSSPLHF
d_call: NA; clone_size: NA; j_call: TRBJ2-7; v_call: TRBV5-6; cdr3_nt: TGTGCCAGCAGCTTGTACGGCACACCGCCTTACGAGCAGTACTTC; cdr3_aa: CASSLYGTPPYEQYF
d_call: NA; clone_size: NA; j_call: TRBJ2-3; v_call: TRBV9; cdr3_nt: TGTGCCAGCAGCGCGGGGGGCACAGATACGCAGTATTTT; cdr3_aa: CASSAGGTDTQYF
d_call: NA; clone_size: NA; j_call: TRBJ2-7; v_call: TRBV11-2; cdr3_nt: TGTGCCAGCAGCTTAGTTAGCGGAACCTACGAGCAGTACTTC; cdr3_aa: CASSLVSGTYEQYF
d_call: TRBD2; clone_size: NA; j_call: TRBJ2-1; v_call: TRBV15; cdr3_nt: TGTGCCACCAGCAGGGGACTAGCGGGAGGGGTAGATGAGCAGTTCTTC; cdr3_aa: CATSRGLAGGVDEQFF
d_call: NA; clone_size: few; j_call: TRBJ1-4; v_call: TRBV19; cdr3_nt: TGTGCCAGTAGTATAGATCGGGCCGGCGATAATGAAAAACTGTTTTTT; cdr3_aa: CASSIDRAGDNEKLFF
d_call: TRBD2; clone_size: NA; j_call: TRBJ2-1; v_call: TRBV2; cdr3_nt: TGTGCCAGCAGCGGCGGACTAGCTACCTACAATGAGCAGTTCTTC; cdr3_aa: CASSGGLATYNEQFF
d_call: TRBD2; clone_size: NA; j_call: TRBJ2-1; v_call: TRBV10-3; cdr3_nt: TGTGCCATCAGTGAGTCGTCCCCACTAGCGGAGGGATACAATGAGCAGTTCTTC; cdr3_aa: CAISESSPLAEGYNEQFF
d_call: NA; clone_size: few; j_call: TRBJ2-1; v_call: TRBV5-3; cdr3_nt: TGTGCCAGAAGCTTTATGGAGAATCGGGTCAATGAGCAGTTCTTC; cdr3_aa: CARSFMENRVNEQFF
d_call: NA; clone_size: few; j_call: TRBJ2-1; v_call: TRBV12-5; cdr3_nt: TGTGCTAGTGGTTTGTTGGTCACCGAGCAGTTCTTC; cdr3_aa: CASGLLVTEQFF
d_call: TRBD1; clone_size: NA; j_call: TRBJ1-2; v_call: TRBV28; cdr3_nt: TGTGCCAGCAGTTTAGGCAGGGGGAACTATGGCTACACCTTC; cdr3_aa: CASSLGRGNYGYTF
d_call: TRBD2; clone_size: NA; j_call: TRBJ2-1; v_call: TRBV7-9; cdr3_nt: TGTGCCAGCAGCCCCGGACTAGCAGATTACAATGAGCAGTTCTTC; cdr3_aa: CASSPGLADYNEQFF
d_call: TRBD1; clone_size: NA; j_call: TRBJ2-1; v_call: TRBV29-1; cdr3_nt: TGCAGCGTTGAACGCCGGTTCGGACAGGTGGGGAATTGGGGAGAGCAGTTCTTC; cdr3_aa: CSVERRFGQVGNWGEQFF
d_call: NA; clone_size: NA; j_call: TRBJ1-5; v_call: TRBV14; cdr3_nt: TGTGCCAGCAGCCAAGGCGATCAGCCCCAGCATTTT; cdr3_aa: CASSQGDQPQHF
d_call: NA; clone_size: once; j_call: TRBJ1-4; v_call: TRBV4-1; cdr3_nt: TGCGCCAGCAGCCAAGATGATTTTGGGGAAAAACTGTTTTTT; cdr3_aa: CASSQDDFGEKLFF
d_call: TRBD1; clone_size: NA; j_call: TRBJ2-7; v_call: TRBV18; cdr3_nt: TGTGCCAGCTCACGCCAGACAGGGATGGGGTCCTCCTACGAGCAGTACTTC; cdr3_aa: CASSRQTGMGSSYEQYF
d_call: TRBD2; clone_size: NA; j_call: TRBJ2-3; v_call: TRBV7-2; cdr3_nt: TGTGCCAGCAGCTTCGGCGGGAGTGGGGCAGATACGCAGTATTTT; cdr3_aa: CASSFGGSGADTQYF
d_call: NA; clone_size: NA; j_call: TRBJ2-1; v_call: TRBV7-9; cdr3_nt: TGTGCCAGCAGCTTAGGTGGGGGAAATGAGCAGTTCTTC; cdr3_aa: CASSLGGGNEQFF
d_call: NA; clone_size: once; j_call: TRBJ2-5; v_call: TRBV5-1; cdr3_nt: TGCGCCAGCAGCTTGAGAGCGGAGTTCAAAGAGACCCAGTACTTC; cdr3_aa: CASSLRAEFKETQYF
d_call: NA; clone_size: NA; j_call: TRBJ1-1; v_call: TRBV2; cdr3_nt: TGTGCCAGCAGTCCTCCCGTCGGGAGGGCCATGAACACTGAAGCTTTCTTT; cdr3_aa: CASSPPVGRAMNTEAFF
d_call: TRBD1; clone_size: NA; j_call: TRBJ1-2; v_call: TRBV20-1; cdr3_nt: TGCAGTGCTAGAGGGGACAGAAGCTACACCTTC; cdr3_aa: CSARGDRSYTF
d_call: TRBD1; clone_size: NA; j_call: TRBJ2-1; v_call: TRBV7-2; cdr3_nt: TGTGCCAGCAGCCCGGACAGGGGGAATGAGCAGTTCTTC; cdr3_aa: CASSPDRGNEQFF
d_call: NA; clone_size: NA; j_call: TRBJ1-5; v_call: TRBV4-2; cdr3_nt: TGTGCCAGCAGCCAAGCCTTGGGACGAGTTCATGGCAATCAGCCCCAGCATTTT; cdr3_aa: CASSQALGRVHGNQPQHF
d_call: TRBD2; clone_size: NA; j_call: TRBJ2-1; v_call: TRBV7-8; cdr3_nt: TGTGCCAGCAGCTTAAGTCGATTCGGGCGGGAGAAGGCTGAGCAGTTCTTC; cdr3_aa: CASSLSRFGREKAEQFF
d_call: TRBD2; clone_size: NA; j_call: TRBJ2-1; v_call: TRBV10-3; cdr3_nt: TGTGCCATCATGGTGGGAGGGCTTAGCAATGAGCAGTTCTTC; cdr3_aa: CAIMVGGLSNEQFF
d_call: NA; clone_size: NA; j_call: TRBJ2-5; v_call: TRBV23-1; cdr3_nt: TGCGCCAGCAGTCAAAAGACATACCAAGAGACCCAGTACTTC; cdr3_aa: CASSQKTYQETQYF
d_call: NA; clone_size: NA; j_call: TRBJ1-5; v_call: TRBV28; cdr3_nt: TGTGCCAGCAATAGGATTTATAGCAATCAGCCCCAGCATTTT; cdr3_aa: CASNRIYSNQPQHF
d_call: TRBD1; clone_size: NA; j_call: TRBJ2-7; v_call: TRBV30; cdr3_nt: TGTGCCTGGAGTTCAAAAGGGCAGGGGGCTCGTCGGGAGCAGTACTTC; cdr3_aa: CAWSSKGQGARREQYF
d_call: NA; clone_size: NA; j_call: TRBJ2-1; v_call: TRBV19; cdr3_nt: TGTGCCAGTAGTATTCAAGGGCTCCCTTCCTACAATGAGCAGTTCTTC; cdr3_aa: CASSIQGLPSYNEQFF
d_call: NA; clone_size: NA; j_call: TRBJ1-6; v_call: TRBV21-1; cdr3_nt: TGTGCCAGCAGCAAATTTCCGGGGGGACAGAAAACCTATAATTCACCCCTCCACTTT; cdr3_aa: CASSKFPGGQKTYNSPLHF
d_call: NA; clone_size: NA; j_call: TRBJ1-5; v_call: TRBV18; cdr3_nt: TGTGCCAGCTCATTACAGGGTCTGGGAAGCAATCAGCCCCAGCATTTT; cdr3_aa: CASSLQGLGSNQPQHF
d_call: NA; clone_size: NA; j_call: TRBJ1-5; v_call: TRBV28; cdr3_nt: TGTGCCAGCAGTTTCTTGGACAGCTATAGCAATCAGCCCCAGCATTTT; cdr3_aa: CASSFLDSYSNQPQHF
d_call: NA; clone_size: few; j_call: TRBJ2-1; v_call: TRBV24-1; cdr3_nt: TGTGCCACCAGTGATAACAGGGTTAAGGCCTACAATGAGCAGTTCTTC; cdr3_aa: CATSDNRVKAYNEQFF
d_call: NA; clone_size: NA; j_call: TRBJ1-5; v_call: TRBV19; cdr3_nt: TGTGCCAGTAGTCGGCAGTTCAATCAGCCCCAGCATTTT; cdr3_aa: CASSRQFNQPQHF
d_call: TRBD2; clone_size: NA; j_call: TRBJ2-3; v_call: TRBV5-1; cdr3_nt: TGCGCCAGTGCCGGGCTAGCGGGAGAAGATACGCAGTATTTT; cdr3_aa: CASAGLAGEDTQYF